The next 24 T cell receptor beta chains were all read from a single sample in a study of human T cells and chemical hapten exposure. TCRdb redid the calling of the RACE reads with MiXCR, one entry per CDR3 protein. The sample has 360,000 or so distinct CDR3 sequences; around 6% are singletons. Time point noted: patch test 2, 6 weeks after DPC sensitization. This sample's treatment: therapeutic diphenylcyclopropenone sensitization with weekly scalp DPC. The starting material was whole blood, obtained in connection with sensitization to the hapten diphenylcyclopropenone (DPC). These receptor sequences come from a woman aged 18-29 years with alopecia areata. Some clones in this sample may be carry-over from other donors' samples.

The chain links TRBV4-3 to TRBJ1-6; no reliable D call. Germline CDR1 and CDR2: LGHNA and YSLEER. Trimming pared 0 bases from V and 10 bases from J, leaving 25 bases between. This CDR3 is built from 19 residues. The chain's CDR3 is CASSQDSPRGGRRRSPLHF. The CDR3 nucleotides are TGCGCCAGCAGCCAAGATTCACCTCGAGGAGGGCGAAGGAGATCACCCCTCCACTTT.

In its sample, this clonotype was seen many times. The chain links TRBV7-9 to TRBJ1-3, with unresolved D. The germline CDR1 and CDR2 sequences are SEHNR and FQNEAQ (reference sequence). V was pared by 1 base and J by 4 bases, with 11 bases between. This CDR3 is 15 amino acids long. CDR3 residues: CASSLVGLAGNTIYF. CDR3 coding DNA: TGTGCCAGCAGCTTAGTAGGGCTAGCGGGAAACACCATATATTTT.

This clonotype was counted many times. V gene TRBV12-3 or TRBV12-4 combines with J gene TRBJ2-2; D is undetermined. The CDR3 is made up of 11 amino acids. Trimming shortened V by 11 bases and J by 5 bases, and 9 bases separated the two germline ends. The CDR3 reads CAYQSTGELFF. The CDR3 DNA sequence: TGTGCCTACCAGAGTACCGGGGAGCTGTTTTTT.

Ten or more counts support this clonotype. The chain employs TRBV12-3 or TRBV12-4 and TRBJ1-5; possible D gene TRBD1, 6 bases. Trimming took 7 bases from V and 1 from J, leaving 17 bases between them. The CDR3 runs to 16 residues. The CDR3 DNA reads as TGTGCCAGCAAACCCACAGGGTTCGGGAGCAATCAGCCCCAGCATTTT. Its protein product is CASKPTGFGSNQPQHF.

At least ten counts were recorded for this clonotype. V gene TRBV7-2 combines with J gene TRBJ2-3, with 16 bases aligning to TRBD2. The V gene end was trimmed by 5 bases and the J gene end by 5 bases; junction bases not matched to a gene: 7. The germline V gene encodes CDR1 SGHTA and CDR2 FQGNSA. The CDR3 runs 17 residues. CDR3 coding DNA: TGTGCCAGCAGCCAAGGGACTAGCGGGGGGGCAATAGATACGCAGTATTTT. Protein sequence: CASSQGTSGGAIDTQYF.

This clonotype appeared many times. The CDR3 region is CASSPRILNTEAFF. CDR3 coding DNA: TGTGCCAGCAGCCCCCGGATCCTGAACACTGAAGCTTTCTTT. The rearrangement links TRBV14 to TRBJ1-1; no firm D call. Trimming stripped 4 bases from V and 0 bases from J, with 9 bases between. Germline V CDR1 and CDR2: SGHDN, FVKESK. The CDR3 covers 14 residues.

This clonotype was seen at least ten times. The V call is TRBV7-8, the J call TRBJ1-3, with no clear D. The length of the CDR3 is 14 residues. V shed 5 bases and J shed 1 base, with 9 bases lying between them. CDR1 and CDR2 from the germline V gene are SGHVS and FQNEAQ. The CDR3 protein is CASSLSRSGNTIYF. CDR3 nucleotides: TGTGCCAGCAGCCTCAGCAGGTCTGGAAACACCATATATTTT.

This sequence joins TRBV7-2 and TRBJ1-2; 8 nucleotides align to TRBD1. Germline V lookup: CDR1 SGHTA, CDR2 FQGNSA. The CDR3 contains 17 residues. V lost 3 bases to trimming and J lost 4 bases; unmatched junction nucleotides: 13. The CDR3 region has the DNA TGTGCCAGCAGCTTCACGGGACAGGCGGGGAAAGGCTATGGCTACACCTTC. Residues: CASSFTGQAGKGYGYTF.

The chain combines TRBV4-3 with TRBJ2-3, with D unclear. The germline V gene has CDR1 LGHNA and CDR2 YSLEER. The ends were cut back, 0 bases at V and 1 base at J, with 11 bases in the middle. This CDR3 comprises 16 residues. CDR3 sequence (DNA): TGCGCCAGCAGCCAAGATAAGAGCTCGGGCACAGATACGCAGTATTTT. This codes for CASSQDKSSGTDTQYF.

This clonotype was seen repeatedly, ten times or more. The chain has TRBV6-5 and TRBJ1-1; D remains unclear. The CDR3 sequence is 13 residues long. Trimming stripped 1 base from V and 5 bases from J, with 8 bases between. CDR1 is MNHEY, CDR2 SVGAGI, per germline. The CDR3 protein is CASSYLLGTEAFF. CDR3 DNA: TGTGCCAGCAGTTACTTACTGGGGACTGAAGCTTTCTTT.

In its sample, this clonotype was seen a few times. The rearrangement links TRBV5-1 to TRBJ2-3, with 9 bases aligning to TRBD2. CDR3 size: 16 residues. Germline V gives CDR1 SGHRS, CDR2 YFSETQ. V trimming: 0 bases; J trimming: 2 bases; junction bases outside the gene matches: 4. The CDR3 here is CASSLGQRGATDTQYF. DNA for the CDR3: TGCGCCAGCAGCTTGGGCCAGCGGGGGGCCACAGATACGCAGTATTTT.

This clonotype was seen more than once but under ten times. The CDR3 is CASSLDPLQAGGTDTQYF. Written as DNA, the CDR3 is TGTGCCAGCAGTTTAGACCCCCTGCAAGCGGGGGGCACAGATACGCAGTATTTT. The V and J genes are TRBV27 and TRBJ2-3; 8 bases align to TRBD2. Germline CDR1 is MNHEY and CDR2 is SMNVEV (reference sequence). CDR3 size: 18 residues. V shed 2 bases and J 1 base; nucleotides not matched to a gene: 11.

This clonotype was recorded a few times. The chain couples TRBV28 to TRBJ2-5; 7 positions agree with TRBD2. CDR1 and CDR2 (germline): MDHEN, SYDVKM. This CDR3 has 14 residues. J was trimmed by 5 bases and V by 10 bases; bases with no gene match: 13. The CDR3 loop is CATQSGGDVETQYF. The CDR3 DNA reads as TGTGCCACGCAGTCGGGGGGAGACGTGGAGACCCAGTACTTC.

The J gene is TRBJ1-1, the V gene TRBV4-3; D not certain. The CDR3 contains 13 residues. CDR1 is LGHNA and CDR2 is YSLEER in the germline V gene. V was trimmed by 2 bases and J by 1 base, leaving 5 bases between them. CDR3 nucleotides: TGCGCCAGCAGCCAATTGGAGAACACTGAAGCTTTCTTT. It yields the protein CASSQLENTEAFF.

This clonotype occurred many times. The genes are TRBV5-1 and TRBJ1-5, with 8 bases that match TRBD1. V shed 4 bases and J 2 bases; nucleotides not matched to a gene: 5. The CDR3 runs 15 residues. Looked up from germline, CDR1 is SGHRS and CDR2 is YFSETQ. The CDR3 bases are TGCGCCAGCAGCAGGACAGGGAATGGCAATCAGCCCCAGCATTTT. Translating it yields CASSRTGNGNQPQHF. The full variable domain, its missing parts supplied by reference TRBV5-1 and TRBJ1-5, is KAGVTQTPRYLIKTRGQQVTLSCSPISGHRSVSWYQQTPGQGLQFLFEYFSETQRNKGNFPGRFSGRQFSNSRSEMNVSTLELGDSALYLCASSRTGNGNQPQHFGDGTRLSIL.

The table lists this clonotype with a few counts. The chain carries TRBV10-3 and TRBJ2-5; D is unresolved. V was cut by 0 bases and J by 3 bases, with 11 bases left in between. The CDR3 has 15 amino acids. CDR1 and CDR2 (germline): ENHRY, SYGVKD. CDR3 nucleotide sequence: TGTGCCATCAGTGAGTCGGGGTCTCTTAAAGAGACCCAGTACTTC. Protein: CAISESGSLKETQYF.

This clonotype showed up just a few times. The chain carries TRBV5-1 and TRBJ2-5; TRBD1 agrees at 7 bases. CDR3 length: 15 amino acids. The V segment lost 1 base and the J segment 4 bases; nucleotides outside the gene matches: 7. Germline-derived CDR1 and CDR2 are SGHRS and YFSETQ. CDR3 nucleotide sequence: TGCGCCAGCAGCTTGCCACAGGGGATCGGAGAGACCCAGTACTTC. Translated, it gives CASSLPQGIGETQYF.

This clonotype was recorded at least ten times. The chain joins TRBV7-6 to TRBJ2-1, with 10 bases fitting TRBD2. The J segment lost 6 bases and the V segment lost 2 bases, leaving 4 bases of the junction unmatched. The CDR3 has 15 residues. Germline V gene data show CDR1 as SGHVS and CDR2 as FNYEAQ. CDR3 sequence reads: CASSLLAGAPNEQFF. The CDR3 coding sequence is TGTGCCAGCAGCTTACTAGCGGGGGCTCCCAATGAGCAGTTCTTC.

This clonotype has just a few counts. The chain joins TRBV7-2 to TRBJ2-5; a possible D gene is TRBD2 (6 bases). The germline gives CDR1 SGHTA, CDR2 FQGNSA. V was pared by 1 base and J by 2 bases, with 8 bases between. The CDR3 runs 14 residues. This chain's CDR3 is CASSLDGGQETQYF. In DNA, the CDR3 is TGTGCCAGCAGCTTAGACGGGGGACAAGAGACCCAGTACTTC.

Ten or more counts support this clonotype. The V and J genes are TRBV10-3 and TRBJ1-4; possible D gene TRBD1, 5 bases. Germline-derived CDR1 and CDR2 are ENHRY and SYGVKD. V was pared by 0 bases and J by 6 bases, with 8 bases between. CDR3 size: 14 residues. This CDR3 reads CAISESRVHEKLFF. The DNA of the CDR3 is TGTGCCATCAGTGAGTCCAGGGTTCATGAAAAACTGTTTTTT.

This clonotype was found a few times. J is TRBJ2-1 and V is TRBV2; the match to TRBD2 covers 10 bases. Losses at the gene ends were 8 bases for V and 4 bases for J; bases not matched to a gene: 8. The V gene's germline CDR1 is SNHLY and CDR2 FYNNEI. The CDR3 loop spans 15 amino acids. The CDR3 loop reads CASGDRSGGYNEQFF. CDR3 nucleotide sequence: TGTGCCAGCGGGGATCGTAGCGGGGGGTACAATGAGCAGTTCTTC. The full variable domain, completed using reference TRBV2 and TRBJ2-1, is EPEVTQTPSHQVTQMGQEVILRCVPISNHLYFYWYRQILGQKVEFLVSFYNNEISEKSEIFDDQFSVERPDGSNFTLKIRSTKLEDSAMYFCASGDRSGGYNEQFFGPGTRLTVL.

V gene TRBV6-5 combines with J gene TRBJ2-2; the D is unclear. V was pared by 4 bases and J by 6 bases, with 15 bases between. Germline assignment: CDR1 MNHEY and CDR2 SVGAGI. This CDR3 is built from 15 residues. CDR3 loop: CASSSLGGVPGELFF. CDR3 nucleotides: TGTGCCAGCAGTTCCCTGGGTGGCGTCCCCGGGGAGCTGTTTTTT.

V and J are TRBV6-2 or TRBV6-3 and TRBJ2-6; D gene uncertain. The length of the CDR3 is 15 residues. Germline V gene lookup returns CDR1 MNHEY and CDR2 SVGEGT. The germline V and J ends were trimmed by 2 bases and 0 bases, with 5 bases remaining between them. The CDR3 nucleotides are TGTGCCAGCAGTTACGAGGCCTCTGGGGCCAACGTCCTGACTTTC. It translates to CASSYEASGANVLTF.

This clonotype has at least ten counts. This chain connects TRBV10-3 to TRBJ2-3, with 10 bases fitting TRBD2. The V gene's germline CDR1 is ENHRY and CDR2 SYGVKD. V lost 8 bases and J lost 1; bases outside the gene matches: 9. CDR3 length: 16 residues. CDR3 protein: CAIHPSLAGGTDTQYF. The CDR3 bases are TGTGCCATCCACCCAAGCCTAGCGGGGGGCACAGATACGCAGTATTTT.